Sequencing of this T cell receptor (beta chain) was carried out in a study of CD8+ T cells in alopecia areata listed by TCRdb under 2018. Regarding the complete study: The treated patients took part in an open-label pilot trial in which moderate-to-severe alopecia areata was treated with oral tofacitinib at 5 to 10 mg twice daily. Patients stayed on tofacitinib for 6 to 18 months and then had 6 months of follow-up off drug so that delayed response and recurrence could be assessed. The study used high-throughput TCRbeta sequencing to examine T cell clonal expansion in alopecia areata, in both the C3H/HeJ mouse model and human patients. On the human side, TCRbeta sequencing was run on scalp tissue and on sorted CD4+ and CD8+ peripheral blood T cells from healthy controls and from alopecia areata patients with either patchy or totalis/universalis disease. Tofacitinib-treated patients had biopsies at baseline and at 4 and 24 weeks of treatment, with a later scalp biopsy in several patients. Scalp clonality was compared among normal scalp (n=4), patchy alopecia areata scalp (n=8), and alopecia totalis/universalis scalp (n=8). RNA came from the PAXgene miRNA kit for fixed scalp, the miRNeasy kit for PBMCs, and the RNeasy kit for mouse skin. immunoSEQ multiplex PCR using 35 Vbeta forward primers and 13 Jbeta reverse primers was used to amplify TCRbeta CDR3 regions.

The CDR3 starts with the cysteine, ends with the phenylalanine, and has 14 residues. Only the CDR3 portion is preserved as DNA: 42 bases, with reading frame beginning at the first base. Ends trimmed: V by 2 bases, J by 8 bases; bases unmatched to a gene: 8. The germline V gene supplies CDR1 LGHNA and CDR2 YNFKEQ. Details on this clone: Its binding antigen is unknown. Base quality data are lacking; no much larger clone is found one base away.

The library was prepared using the immunoSEQ multiplex PCR assay. RNA was extracted from all samples and reverse transcribed into cDNA, which served as template for TCR sequencing. SuperScript III was used for first-strand cDNA synthesis, primed with a 2:1 mix of oligo-dT and random hexamers. Amplification bias was assessed with a synthetic immune receptor repertoire, and residual bias was removed computationally. In the authors' own workflow: Raw reads were preprocessed to remove errors, and CDR3 was defined according to IMGT conventions as the region from the conserved cysteine to phenylalanine. To get clonality, Shannon entropy was normalized by log2 of the number of productive unique TCRs and the result was subtracted from 1. CD4 or CD8 identity of scalp clones was inferred by cross-referencing scalp TCRbeta sequences with sorted blood CD4 and CD8 repertoires. TCRdb carries this immuneACCESS record with in-frame sequences only. Its versions omit some clonotypes, under half of them owing to an unresolved V gene in the studies checked, with the rest unexplained. V and J calls plus clone size are reproduced from that table; the DNA served to infer D and trimming. For this sample there are 150,000 to 200,000 clones; 59% appear just once. The top ten clonotypes cover about 14% of the sample.

Study-wide findings and limitations: Compared with mice, TCR sequences shared between patients were less clear, possibly partly because of HLA diversity across the patient population. Higher clonality and more expanded CD8+ clones were observed in lesional scalp than in normal scalp, particularly in alopecia totalis/universalis, a finding suggestive of antigenic drive. Scalp TCR repertoire analysis is complicated because resident alphabeta T cells in normal human skin are also sequenced, whereas mouse skin is dominated by gammadelta T cells.

The time point label here, explained by the study, means: baseline before oral tofacitinib. Lesional scalp punch biopsies and peripheral blood were obtained from alopecia areata patients. After PBMCs were isolated by density centrifugation and stained for CD3, CD4 and CD8, a FACSAria was used to sort CD4+ and CD8+ T cells. Sequenced material: CD4+ T cells sorted from blood, taken at week 0. The chain links TRBV4-2 with TRBJ1-2; 7 bases in the middle match TRBD1. This TCR derives from a human donor with alopecia areata. CDR3 reads: CASSQLTGRDGYTF. The sequence in DNA is TGTGCCAGCAGCCAACTGACAGGGCGTGACGGCTACACCTTC.